Below are 15 T cell receptor beta chains sequenced from a single sample in a study of STAT3 mutations in large granular lymphocyte leukemia (dated by TCRdb to about 2019). General conclusions and limits of the study: At least one immunodominant TCRbeta clonotype was present in every T-LGLL patient, and multiple immunodominant subclonotypes appeared in about half of the T-LGLL patients.

The library was made by the immunoSEQ multiplex PCR assay. TCRdb provides this immuneACCESS table in a form limited to in-frame rearrangements. Some clones are lacking; in checked studies, under half of them reflect an unresolved V gene, and why the rest are absent is not known. Within this sample are 2,300 or so clones, with about 50% of them counted one time only. The ten largest clones represent 55% of the sample. These receptors have no known antigen. Sequencing was done on a sample of peripheral blood mononuclear cells. The origin of the receptors is a man in his sixties with T-cell large granular lymphocyte leukemia. Some clones in this sample may be carry-over from other donors' samples. The age is the age at diagnosis.

The rearrangement joins TRBV5-1 to TRBJ2-7; TRBD1 matches at 9 bases. The CDR3 has 14 amino acids. The V gene's germline CDR1 is SGHRS and CDR2 YFSETQ. Trimming cost V 5 bases and J 2 bases; bases outside gene matches: 5. CDR3 residues: CASRTGTGTYEQYF. The CDR3 region has the DNA TGCGCCAGCAGAACCGGGACAGGGACCTACGAGCAGTACTTC. Full variable domain (remainder filled in from reference TRBV5-1 and TRBJ2-7): KAGVTQTPRYLIKTRGQQVTLSCSPISGHRSVSWYQQTPGQGLQFLFEYFSETQRNKGNFPGRFSGRQFSNSRSEMNVSTLELGDSALYLCASRTGTGTYEQYFGPGTRLTVT.

The chain has TRBV18 and TRBJ2-7, with 10 nucleotides matching TRBD1. The junction had 5 bases not matched to a gene; V was cut back by 6 bases and J by 3 bases. The CDR3 sequence is 14 residues long. Germline V gene data show CDR1 as KGHSH and CDR2 as LQKENI. The CDR3 here is CASSRTGGNYEQYF. The CDR3 DNA reads TGTGCCAGCTCGCGGACAGGGGGGAACTACGAGCAGTACTTC.

The V call is TRBV30, the J call TRBJ2-1; TRBD1 matches 11 bases. The V gene's germline CDR1 is GTSNPN and CDR2 SVGIG (reference sequence). The CDR3 length is 12 residues. The J segment lost 8 bases and the V segment lost 5 bases, leaving 2 bases of the junction unmatched. CDR3 sequence reads: CAWGQGADEQFF. The CDR3 coding sequence is TGTGCCTGGGGACAGGGGGCCGATGAGCAGTTCTTC.

This chain uses TRBV4-1 with TRBJ1-2; perhaps TRBD1 as D (6 bases). The CDR3 totals 14 residues. CDR1 is MGHRA, CDR2 YSYEKL, per germline. V dropped 2 bases and J dropped 4 bases, with 11 bases sitting between them. The CDR3 is CASSQLQGGYGYTF. DNA of the CDR3: TGCGCCAGCAGCCAACTACAGGGTGGCTATGGCTACACCTTC.

V gene TRBV7-9 combines with J gene TRBJ1-1; D is undetermined. Trimming cost V 1 base and J 5 bases, with 8 bases left between them. The length of the CDR3 is 13 residues. Germline CDR1 SEHNR, CDR2 FQNEAQ (reference sequence). The CDR3 nucleotides are TGTGCCAGCAGCTTAGGTGGAGGTACTGAAGCTTTCTTT. Its translation: CASSLGGGTEAFF.

J is TRBJ1-6 and V is TRBV18; D is possibly TRBD1 (6 bases). From germline, CDR1 is KGHSH and CDR2 LQKENI. The length of the CDR3 is 13 residues. The V end was cut by 5 bases, the J end by 8 bases, with 10 bases between. The CDR3 loop is CASSTDRDSPLHF. DNA of the CDR3: TGTGCCAGCTCAACGGACAGAGATTCACCCCTCCACTTT.

The genes are TRBV7-2 and TRBJ1-2, with D tentatively TRBD1 (6 bases). Germline V CDR1 and CDR2: SGHTA, FQGNSA. The CDR3 has 13 amino acids. Trimming took off 2 bases at V and 6 bases at J, with 10 bases between the two ends. CDR3 residues: CASSLWQGHGYTF. Written as DNA, the CDR3 is TGTGCCAGCAGCTTATGGCAGGGGCATGGCTACACCTTC. The whole variable domain, remainder taken from reference TRBV7-2 and TRBJ1-2, is GAGVSQSPSNKVTEKGKDVELRCDPISGHTALYWYRQSLGQGLEFLIYFQGNSAPDKSGLPSDRFSAERTGGSVSTLTIQRTQQEDSAVYLCASSLWQGHGYTFGSGTRLTVV.

By sample fraction, this clone is medium-sized. The chain uses TRBV27 and TRBJ2-7; 8 positions agree with TRBD1. V lost 7 bases to trimming and J lost 1 base; unmatched junction nucleotides: 12. Germline V gene data show CDR1 as MNHEY and CDR2 as SMNVEV (reference sequence). This CDR3 has 16 amino acids. The CDR3 bases are TGTGCCAGCACCCGCGGCGGGACAGGTGGATCCTACGAGCAGTACTTC. This sequence encodes CASTRGGTGGSYEQYF.

In this sample, this clone turned up once. The V call is TRBV18, the J call TRBJ1-5; no clear D. From germline, CDR1 is KGHSH and CDR2 LQKENI. The CDR3 sequence is 16 residues long. V dropped 1 base and J dropped 0 bases, with 10 bases sitting between them. The CDR3, as DNA: TGTGCCAGCTCACCACAGCAGGTCCTTAGCAATCAGCCCCAGCATTTT. Translating gives CASSPQQVLSNQPQHF.

The rearrangement joins TRBV7-9 to TRBJ1-4; 8 bases match TRBD1. Germline V lookup: CDR1 SEHNR, CDR2 FQNEAQ (reference sequence). CDR3 length: 15 amino acids. Losses at the gene ends were 3 bases for V and 8 bases for J; bases not matched to a gene: 8. In DNA form, the CDR3 reads TGTGCCAGCAGCTTGCTGGACAGGGCCGGGGAAAAACTGTTTTTT. It yields the protein CASSLLDRAGEKLFF.

The CDR3 reads CASGDRTNTEAFF. The CDR3 bases are TGTGCCAGCGGGGACAGGACAAACACTGAAGCTTTCTTT. The rearrangement uses TRBV7-9 and TRBJ1-1; 8 nucleotides agree with TRBD1. Per the germline V gene, CDR1 is SEHNR and CDR2 is FQNEAQ (reference sequence). The V and J ends lost 8 bases and 2 bases, in that order; junction bases with no gene match: 4. The CDR3 has 13 residues.

In its sample, this clone was seen a few times. The gene calls are TRBV30 and TRBJ2-7, with a weak D call TRBD1 (6 bases). CDR1 and CDR2 from the germline V gene are GTSNPN and SVGIG (reference sequence). CDR3 length: 14 amino acids. The V end lost 0 bases, the J end lost 6 bases, and 15 bases lay between the germline ends. The CDR3 spells CAWSVGRDILEQYF. CDR3 DNA: TGTGCCTGGAGTGTGGGCAGGGACATCCTCGAGCAGTACTTC.

This rearrangement joins TRBV7-9 to TRBJ1-2; D unclear. The CDR3 contains 14 residues. V lost 5 bases, J lost 4 bases, and 14 bases lay in between. Germline V gene lookup returns CDR1 SEHNR and CDR2 FQNEAQ (reference sequence). CDR3 sequence reads: CASSPHTDGYGYTF. CDR3 nucleotides: TGTGCCAGCAGCCCCCATACAGACGGCTATGGCTACACCTTC.

The CDR3 region is CASSPGNSNQPQHF. The CDR3 DNA reads TGTGCCAGCTCACCAGGAAATAGCAATCAGCCCCAGCATTTT. The gene calls are TRBV18 and TRBJ1-5; D is uncertain. The CDR3 contains 14 residues. Looked up from germline, CDR1 is KGHSH and CDR2 is LQKENI. V lost 2 bases and J lost 0, with 5 bases in between.

In nucleotides, the CDR3 is TGTGCCAGCAGCGCCGAGGGGTCACCCACCTATGGCTACACCTTC. Encoded protein: CASSAEGSPTYGYTF. This chain uses TRBV9 with TRBJ1-2; maybe TRBD1 (5 bases). Germline V gene sequence: CDR1 SGDLS, CDR2 YYNGEE. The CDR3 contains 15 residues. V gave up 3 bases and J gave up 4 bases, with 16 bases separating them. The whole variable domain, remainder taken from reference TRBV9 and TRBJ1-2, is DSGVTQTPKHLITATGQRVTLRCSPRSGDLSVYWYQQSLDQGLQFLIQYYNGEERAKGNILERFSAQQFPDLHSELNLSSLELGDSALYFCASSAEGSPTYGYTFGSGTRLTVV.